These 14 T cell receptor beta chains were all obtained from the same sample, sequenced in a study of blood T cells in healthy people across ages. Next came a second PCR, run for about 6 to 12 cycles, which used a sample-barcoded 5' primer along with a J-beta primer mix. Via MiXCR, TCRdb re-called the 5' RACE reads, giving one row per CDR3 protein. The repertoire holds some 1.5 million distinct CDR3 sequences, with roughly 30% as singletons. The sequenced material came from blood. The source is a woman aged 30 to 39 in good health.

The genes are TRBV5-1 and TRBJ1-1; 7 nucleotides line up with TRBD1. CDR1 SGHRS and CDR2 YFSETQ come from the germline V gene. Trimming cost V 0 bases and J 3 bases; bases outside gene matches: 5. The CDR3 consists of 15 residues. The CDR3 region is CASSLETGRDTEAFF. DNA for the CDR3: TGCGCCAGCAGCTTGGAGACAGGGCGGGACACTGAAGCTTTCTTT.

This clonotype occurred many times. This chain uses TRBV12-3 or TRBV12-4 with TRBJ1-2, with D uncertain. Trimming took off 6 bases at V and 0 bases at J, with 5 bases between the two ends. This CDR3 contains 12 residues. CDR3 in amino acids: CASSFTNYGYTF. The DNA for the CDR3 is TGTGCCAGCAGCTTCACTAACTATGGCTACACCTTC.

This clonotype appeared a single time. V gene TRBV3-1 combines with J gene TRBJ2-4; D possibly corresponds to TRBD1 (5 bases). CDR1 is LGHDT, CDR2 YNNKEL, per germline (reference sequence). The length of the CDR3 is 13 residues. With 8 bases removed from V and 13 bases from J, the gap between germline ends came to 21 bases. The CDR3 nucleotides read TGTGCCAGCGGAGTTGTGAAGGGGAATGAGCAGTACTTC. Residues: CASGVVKGNEQYF.

About this clonotype itself: At one end the junction does not follow the germline gene, possibly because of a read error. This sequence joins TRBV19 and TRBJ1-2; D gene uncertain. This CDR3 has 15 residues. Per the germline V gene, CDR1 is LNHDA and CDR2 is SQIVND (reference sequence). The CDR3 nucleotides are TGTGCCAGTAGTATAGATCCGGGCCAGACCTATGGCTACACATTC. Translated, it gives CASSIDPGQTYGYTF. The full variable domain, completed using reference TRBV19 and TRBJ1-2, is DGGITQSPKYLFRKEGQNVTLSCEQNLNHDAMYWYRQDPGQGLRLIYYSQIVNDFQKGDIAEGYSVSREKKESFPLTVTSAQKNPTAFYLCASSIDPGQTYGYTFGSGTRLTVV.

Ten or more counts support this clonotype. The chain joins TRBV7-2 to TRBJ2-1; maybe TRBD2 (6 bases). The germline V and J ends were trimmed by 1 base and 5 bases, with 9 bases remaining between them. The CDR3 extends over 14 amino acids. The germline gives CDR1 SGHTA, CDR2 FQGNSA. The CDR3, as DNA: TGTGCCAGCAGCTTAGTAGGCGGGGACAATGAGCAGTTCTTC. It yields the protein CASSLVGGDNEQFF. Drawing the rest from reference TRBV7-2 and TRBJ2-1, the complete variable domain is GAGVSQSPSNKVTEKGKDVELRCDPISGHTALYWYRQSLGQGLEFLIYFQGNSAPDKSGLPSDRFSAERTGGSVSTLTIQRTQQEDSAVYLCASSLVGGDNEQFFGPGTRLTVL.

V and J are TRBV14 and TRBJ1-2, with D hard to call. CDR3 length equals 14 residues. V shed 1 base and J shed 5 bases, with 11 bases lying between them. Germline CDR1 and CDR2: SGHDN and FVKESK. In DNA form, the CDR3 reads TGTGCCAGCAGCCAAGCTAACGGTGGATATGGCTACACCTTC. Translating it yields CASSQANGGYGYTF.

The sample holds a few counts of this clonotype. The V call is TRBV19, the J call TRBJ2-7, with D possibly matching TRBD1 (5 bases). Germline loops: CDR1 LNHDA, CDR2 SQIVND (reference sequence). The CDR3 spans 14 residues. Trimming took off 5 bases at V and 1 base at J, with 12 bases between the two ends. The CDR3 DNA follows: TGTGCCAGTAGTGCCCCAGGGAATTCCTACGAGCAGTACTTC. Amino acid sequence: CASSAPGNSYEQYF.

This clonotype was seen many times. The genes are TRBV20-1 and TRBJ2-1; the match to TRBD2 covers 7 bases. This CDR3 spans 14 amino acids. Looked up from germline, CDR1 is DFQATT and CDR2 is SNEGSKA (reference sequence). After removal of 3 bases from V and 2 bases from J, the junction contained 4 bases not matched to a gene. The CDR3 nucleotides are TGCAGTGCTAGTGAGCGGGGAGCCTACAATGAGCAGTTCTTC. Translating it yields CSASERGAYNEQFF.

V and J are TRBV4-3 and TRBJ1-1; D perhaps matches TRBD1 (5 bases). The CDR3 length is 15 residues. Germline CDR1 and CDR2: LGHNA and YSLEER. V lost 0 bases and J 3 bases, leaving 11 bases between the germline ends. In DNA, the CDR3 is TGCGCCAGCAGCCAAGAGGCAGGGCTGGACACTGAAGCTTTCTTT. Encoded protein: CASSQEAGLDTEAFF.

On this clonotype: A junction end diverges from the germline sequence, so it may reflect a read error. The chain recombines TRBV12-3 or TRBV12-4 with TRBJ1-1; D ambiguous. CDR3 length: 12 residues. CDR3 nucleotide sequence: TGTGTCAGCAGTTTTTACGGGACTGAAGCTTTCTTT. It yields the protein CVSSFYGTEAFF.

CDR3 nucleotide sequence: TGTGCCAGCTCACCGGTTTTGGACACTGAAGCTTTCTTT. This encodes CASSPVLDTEAFF. V gene TRBV18 combines with J gene TRBJ1-1; D is ambiguous. The CDR3 spans 13 residues. CDR1 KGHSH and CDR2 LQKENI come from the germline V gene. The V end lost 3 bases, the J end lost 3 bases, and 8 bases lay between the germline ends.

This clonotype was recorded at least ten times. This chain joins TRBV29-1 and TRBJ2-7; TRBD2 is a possible D gene (6 bases). The ends were cut back, 6 bases at V and 3 bases at J, with 15 bases in the middle. CDR1 and CDR2 (germline): SQVTM, ANQGSEA. The CDR3 covers 13 residues. CDR3 protein: CSVPGSGDYEQYF. The CDR3 DNA reads TGCAGCGTCCCAGGGTCGGGGGACTACGAGCAGTACTTC.

V and J are TRBV2 and TRBJ2-3; no reliable D call. Germline V gives CDR1 SNHLY, CDR2 FYNNEI. V was shortened by 5 bases and J by 4 bases, with 13 bases between the two germline ends. The CDR3 is 14 amino acids. The CDR3: CASSLLNAPDTQYF. CDR3 coding DNA: TGTGCCAGCAGTTTGTTGAATGCCCCAGATACGCAGTATTTT.

The chain recombines TRBV4-3 with TRBJ2-2, with 8 bases matching TRBD2. The length of the CDR3 is 14 residues. With 3 bases clipped from V and 7 bases from J, the junction kept 4 bases outside the gene matches. In germline, CDR1 is LGHNA, CDR2 YSLEER. The CDR3 spells CASSHGRAGGELFF. CDR3 DNA: TGCGCCAGCAGCCACGGGAGGGCAGGCGGGGAGCTGTTTTTT.